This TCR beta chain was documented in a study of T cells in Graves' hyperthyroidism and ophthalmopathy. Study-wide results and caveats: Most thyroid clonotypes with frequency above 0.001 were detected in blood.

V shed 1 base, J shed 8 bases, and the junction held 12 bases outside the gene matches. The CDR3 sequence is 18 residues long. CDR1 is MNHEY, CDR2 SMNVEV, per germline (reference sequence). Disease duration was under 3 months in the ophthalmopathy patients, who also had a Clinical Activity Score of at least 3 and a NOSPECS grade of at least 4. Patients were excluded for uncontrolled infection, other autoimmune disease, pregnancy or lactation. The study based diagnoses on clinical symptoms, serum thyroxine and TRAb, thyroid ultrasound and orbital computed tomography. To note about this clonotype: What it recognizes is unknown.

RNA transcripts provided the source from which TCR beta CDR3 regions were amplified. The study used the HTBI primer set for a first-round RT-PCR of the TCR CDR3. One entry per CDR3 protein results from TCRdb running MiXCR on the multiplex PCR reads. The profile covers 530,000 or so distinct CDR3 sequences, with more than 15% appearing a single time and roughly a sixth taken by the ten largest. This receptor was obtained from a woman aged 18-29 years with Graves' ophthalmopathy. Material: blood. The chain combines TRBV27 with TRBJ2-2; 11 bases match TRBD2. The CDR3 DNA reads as TGTGCCAGCAGTTTATGGGGACTAGCGGCTACGACCGGGGGGGAGCTGTTTTTT. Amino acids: CASSLWGLAATTGGELFF.